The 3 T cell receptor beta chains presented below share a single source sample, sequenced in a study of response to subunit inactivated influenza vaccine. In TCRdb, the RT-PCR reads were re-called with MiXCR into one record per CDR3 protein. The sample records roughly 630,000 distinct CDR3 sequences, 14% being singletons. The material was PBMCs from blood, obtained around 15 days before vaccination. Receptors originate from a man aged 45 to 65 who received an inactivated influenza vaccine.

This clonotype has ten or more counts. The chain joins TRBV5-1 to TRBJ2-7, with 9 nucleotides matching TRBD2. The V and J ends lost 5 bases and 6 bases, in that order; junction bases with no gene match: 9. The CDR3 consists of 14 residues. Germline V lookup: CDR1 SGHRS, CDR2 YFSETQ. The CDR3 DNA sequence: TGCGCCAGCAGTTATAGCGGGAGAGAAGGCGAGCAGTACTTC. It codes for CASSYSGREGEQYF.

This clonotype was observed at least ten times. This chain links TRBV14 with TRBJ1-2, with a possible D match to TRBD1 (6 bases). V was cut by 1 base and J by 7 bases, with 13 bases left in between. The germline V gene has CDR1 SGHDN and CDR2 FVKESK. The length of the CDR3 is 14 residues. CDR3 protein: CASSQGNRALGYTF. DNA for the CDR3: TGTGCCAGCAGCCAAGGAAACAGGGCTCTTGGCTACACCTTC.

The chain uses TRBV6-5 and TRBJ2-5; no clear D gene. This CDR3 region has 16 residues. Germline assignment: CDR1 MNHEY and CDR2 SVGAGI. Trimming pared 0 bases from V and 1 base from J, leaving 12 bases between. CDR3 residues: CASSYSILIAQETQYF. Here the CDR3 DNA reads TGTGCCAGCAGTTACTCGATATTGATAGCCCAAGAGACCCAGTACTTC.